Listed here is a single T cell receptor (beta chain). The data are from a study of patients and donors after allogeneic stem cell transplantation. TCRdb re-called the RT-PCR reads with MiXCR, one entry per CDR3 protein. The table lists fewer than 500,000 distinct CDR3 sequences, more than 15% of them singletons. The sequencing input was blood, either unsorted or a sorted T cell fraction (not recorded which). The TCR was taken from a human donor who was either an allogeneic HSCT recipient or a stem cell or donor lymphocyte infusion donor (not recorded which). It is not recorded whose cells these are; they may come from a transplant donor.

The CDR3 is CATLKDRTGSSGELFF. CDR3 in DNA: TGTGCCACCCTTAAGGACAGGACGGGGTCTTCCGGGGAGCTGTTTTTT. This chain links TRBV12-3 or TRBV12-4 with TRBJ2-2, with TRBD1 matching over 7 bases. CDR3 length equals 16 residues. J lost 6 bases, V lost 10 bases, and 17 bases had no gene match.